This record covers a single T cell receptor (beta chain). Its antigen is still unknown. TCRdb itself ran the 5' RACE reads through MiXCR, one entry per CDR3 protein. The table lists roughly 130,000 distinct CDR3 sequences, 8% to 9% of them singletons, with more than 7% in the top ten. This record comes from a study of CD8 T cells in ankylosing spondylitis. Study results and limitations: Earlier work had already found some motif variants in reactive arthritis synovial fluid and blood. A TCR beta motif made of about 8 highly homologous variants seemed typical of ankylosing spondylitis blood. Significant enrichment of disease-linked clones was reported in matched ankylosing spondylitis synovial fluid.

The germline V gene has CDR1 SGHRS and CDR2 YFSETQ. The CDR3 is 15 residues long. V shed 0 bases and J 8 bases; nucleotides not matched to a gene: 10. V gene TRBV5-1 combines with J gene TRBJ1-2; 7 nucleotides line up with TRBD1. The sequenced material came from synovial fluid, either unsorted or a sorted T cell fraction (not recorded which). The sequence came from a male donor with ankylosing spondylitis. CDR3 bases: TGCGCCAGCAGCTTGGGCGGGACAGCCTTATGGGGCTACACCTTC. Its translation is CASSLGGTALWGYTF.